The 14 T cell receptor beta chains given below trace back to one sample, sequenced in a study of radiation and T cells in renal cell carcinoma. Clones were sequenced by immunoSEQ multiplex PCR, and TCRdb holds only the in-frame ones, with some missing. Of 70,000 to 95,000 clones listed, 82% are singletons. The time point was: baseline pretreatment blood. Treatment: 15 Gy SBRT to primary tumor, nephrectomy 4 weeks later. The specimen comprised blood, sampled from a patient whose treatment included radiotherapy and nephrectomy. The receptors were sampled from a man between 60 and 70 years old with renal cell carcinoma.

In DNA form, the CDR3 reads TGTGCCAGTAGTACCCTGTGGGAGGCGAACCGGCGCGGCACCGGGGAGCTGTTTTTT. It codes for CASSTLWEANRRGTGELFF. The J gene is TRBJ2-2, the V gene TRBV19; possibly TRBD2 for D (6 bases). The CDR3 contains 19 residues. Per the germline V gene, CDR1 is LNHDA and CDR2 is SQIVND (reference sequence). V shed 4 bases and J shed 4 bases, with 25 bases lying between them.

The chain joins TRBV9 to TRBJ2-5; no clear D. There are 13 residues in the CDR3. Trimming removed 2 bases at V and 4 bases at J, with 9 bases between. Germline CDR1 and CDR2: SGDLS and YYNGEE. The CDR3 bases are TGTGCCAGCAGCGTTGTGGGCGGAGAGACCCAGTACTTC. Its translation: CASSVVGGETQYF.

The chain recombines TRBV14 with TRBJ2-5, with a tentative D call TRBD1 (6 bases). The CDR3 is 15 amino acids. V gave up 7 bases and J gave up 5 bases, with 20 bases separating them. Germline V CDR1 and CDR2: SGHDN, FVKESK. The CDR3: CASTRTGGALETQYF. CDR3 in DNA: TGTGCCAGCACCCGGACTGGGGGCGCGTTGGAGACCCAGTACTTC.

V gene TRBV28 combines with J gene TRBJ2-1, with D tentatively TRBD2 (5 bases). The V end lost 4 bases, the J end lost 2 bases, and 9 bases lay between the germline ends. CDR1 and CDR2 from the germline V gene are MDHEN and SYDVKM. This CDR3 spans 14 amino acids. The chain's CDR3 is CASSSTGTYNEQFF. As DNA, the CDR3 is TGTGCCAGCAGTTCTACCGGGACCTACAATGAGCAGTTCTTC.

The rearrangement joins TRBV27 to TRBJ2-2, with 8 bases lining up with TRBD2. The CDR3 has 18 residues. CDR1 is MNHEY, CDR2 SMNVEV, per germline (reference sequence). The trim removed 3 bases at V and 1 base at J, leaving 10 bases unmatched. CDR3 residues: CASSLYVGAGGNTGELFF. The CDR3 DNA is TGTGCCAGCAGTTTGTATGTGGGGGCGGGAGGGAACACCGGGGAGCTGTTTTTT.

The rearrangement links TRBV14 to TRBJ2-2; D remains ambiguous. The CDR3 consists of 16 residues. Germline V gene sequence: CDR1 SGHDN, CDR2 FVKESK. Trimming left V 4 bases short and J 5 bases short, with 17 bases between. In nucleotides, the CDR3 is TGTGCCAGCAGCCCGGGCGACCCTCTTCTTACCGGGGAGCTGTTTTTT. Translated: CASSPGDPLLTGELFF.

The chain links TRBV7-2 to TRBJ2-2, with D unclear. The CDR3 is 16 amino acids. V lost 2 bases and J lost 0, with 10 bases in between. Germline CDR1 SGHTA, CDR2 FQGNSA. CDR3: CASSLYTSANTGELFF. The DNA for the CDR3 is TGTGCCAGCAGCTTATACACAAGCGCGAACACCGGGGAGCTGTTTTTT.

This clone was picked up a small number of times. The V gene is TRBV4-1, the J gene TRBJ2-3; TRBD1 agrees at 7 bases. The V segment lost 4 bases and the J segment 5 bases; nucleotides outside the gene matches: 9. The CDR3 sequence is 15 residues long. Per germline, CDR1 MGHRA and CDR2 YSYEKL. Written as DNA, the CDR3 is TGCGCCAGCAGCCCCTACGACAGGGCGGAAGATACGCAGTATTTT. Translation: CASSPYDRAEDTQYF.

This clone was recorded only once. The gene calls are TRBV29-1 and TRBJ2-2; 10 bases are shared with TRBD1. The ends lost 7 bases at V and 4 bases at J; junction bases unmatched: 3. CDR3 length equals 13 residues. Germline CDR1 is SQVTM and CDR2 is ANQGSEA. The CDR3 spells CSARTGGTGELFF. The DNA of the CDR3 is TGCAGCGCACGGACAGGGGGCACCGGGGAGCTGTTTTTT.

The chain employs TRBV30 and TRBJ2-3, with 9 bases matching TRBD2. Germline CDR1 and CDR2: GTSNPN and SVGIG (reference sequence). J gave up 0 bases and V 0 bases, and 1 base lay outside the gene matches. The CDR3 runs to 15 residues. The CDR3 is CAWSVTSGSTDTQYF. The CDR3 nucleotides read TGTGCCTGGAGTGTAACTAGCGGGAGCACAGATACGCAGTATTTT.

V and J are TRBV28 and TRBJ1-4; perhaps TRBD1 as D (6 bases). Trimming took 3 bases from V and 3 from J, leaving 20 bases between them. This CDR3 has 18 amino acids. CDR1 MDHEN and CDR2 SYDVKM come from the germline V gene. The CDR3 region is CASSFWDITTSSNEKLFF. CDR3 nucleotide sequence: TGTGCCAGCAGTTTCTGGGACATAACTACCTCTTCTAATGAAAAACTGTTTTTT.

In DNA form, the CDR3 reads TGTGCCAGCAGGGGACAGCCTAGCTCCTACGAGCAGTACTTC. Its translation: CASRGQPSSYEQYF. This chain joins TRBV7-2 and TRBJ2-7, with TRBD1 matching 7 bases. Germline loops: CDR1 SGHTA, CDR2 FQGNSA. Germline trimming cut 6 bases from V and 0 bases from J; bases unmatched to any gene: 5. This CDR3 has 14 amino acids.

V usage is TRBV9 and J usage is TRBJ1-5; 11 bases map to TRBD1. V was pared by 5 bases and J by 0 bases, with 13 bases of the junction left unmatched. There are 19 residues in the CDR3. Germline CDR1 SGDLS, CDR2 YYNGEE. The CDR3 loop is CASSPEVGQGGYSNQPQHF. The DNA for the CDR3 is TGTGCCAGCAGTCCAGAGGTGGGACAGGGGGGATATAGCAATCAGCCCCAGCATTTT.

The chain carries TRBV28 and TRBJ2-7; the match to TRBD1 covers 7 bases. Germline CDR1 and CDR2: MDHEN and SYDVKM. The V segment lost 6 bases and the J segment 0 bases; nucleotides outside the gene matches: 8. The CDR3 has 15 residues. CDR3 amino acids: CASRVTGASSYEQYF. The DNA for the CDR3 is TGTGCCAGCAGGGTAACAGGGGCGAGCTCCTACGAGCAGTACTTC.